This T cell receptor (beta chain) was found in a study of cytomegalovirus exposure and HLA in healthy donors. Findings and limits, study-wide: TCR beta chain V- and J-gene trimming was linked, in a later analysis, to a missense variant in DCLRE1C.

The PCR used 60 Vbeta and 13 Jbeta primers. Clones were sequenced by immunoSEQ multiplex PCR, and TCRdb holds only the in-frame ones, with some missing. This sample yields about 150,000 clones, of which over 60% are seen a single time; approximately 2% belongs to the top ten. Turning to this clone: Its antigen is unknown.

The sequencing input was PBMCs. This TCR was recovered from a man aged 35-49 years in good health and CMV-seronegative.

The CDR3 nucleotides are TGTGCCAGCAGCGTAGCCCCCAGTCAAGAGACCCAGTACTTC. Protein: CASSVAPSQETQYF. The chain links TRBV9 to TRBJ2-5; D uncertain. The CDR3 length is 14 residues. Trimming took 0 bases from V and 2 from J, leaving 8 bases between them. The germline V gene encodes CDR1 SGDLS and CDR2 YYNGEE. The full variable domain, its missing parts supplied by reference TRBV9 and TRBJ2-5, is DSGVTQTPKHLITATGQRVTLRCSPRSGDLSVYWYQQSLDQGLQFLIQYYNGEERAKGNILERFSAQQFPDLHSELNLSSLELGDSALYFCASSVAPSQETQYFGPGTRLLVL.